This T cell receptor beta chain was observed in a study of CD8 T cells in Susac syndrome. TCR beta sequencing covered blood CD8+ and CD4+ T cells. Negative isolation yielded CD4+ and CD8+ T cells, and FACS enriched TEMRA cells. This CDR3 has 14 amino acids. Germline V gene lookup returns CDR1 DFQATT and CDR2 SNEGSKA (reference sequence). The ends lost 5 bases at V and 5 bases at J; junction bases unmatched: 9. Random hexamers served to reverse transcribe roughly 0.5 to 1 ug RNA. A multiplex approach, immunoSEQ multiplex PCR, amplified TCR beta CDR3 across 54 Vbeta and 13 Jbeta. TCRdb redid the calling of the immunoSEQ multiplex PCR reads with MiXCR, one entry per CDR3 protein. The top ten clones hold 0.07% to 0.09% of a sample with under 250,000 distinct CDR3 sequences, 93% of them seen once.

The specimen sequenced was CD4+ T cells from PBMCs. The receptor's source is a human donor with multiple sclerosis. The V and J genes are TRBV20-1 and TRBJ2-5, with 9 bases fitting TRBD1. In DNA, the CDR3 is TGCAGTGCTCTGCGGACAGGGGCGAGGGAGACCCAGTACTTC. It yields the protein CSALRTGARETQYF.